These 18 T cell receptor beta chains came from one sample sequenced in a study of cytomegalovirus exposure and HLA in healthy donors. The PCR was carried out with 60 Vbeta primers and 13 Jbeta primers. Sequencing used immunoSEQ multiplex PCR; TCRdb keeps in-frame clones, though not all of them. The sample has about 200,000 clones; roughly four fifths are singletons. The specimen sequenced was PBMCs. The receptors stem from a woman aged 40 to 50 in good health and CMV-seronegative.

This chain links TRBV7-8 with TRBJ2-7, with 10 nucleotides matching TRBD1. The J segment lost 2 bases and the V segment lost 3 bases, leaving 7 bases of the junction unmatched. The CDR3 runs 16 residues. The germline V gene encodes CDR1 SGHVS and CDR2 FQNEAQ. The DNA of the CDR3 is TGTGCCAGCAGCTTTCGAATGGGACAGGGGCCCTACGAGCAGTACTTC. Protein product: CASSFRMGQGPYEQYF.

The V and J genes are TRBV4-1 and TRBJ1-1, with TRBD1 as a possible D gene (5 bases). The CDR3 consists of 16 residues. Germline loops: CDR1 MGHRA, CDR2 YSYEKL. V lost 4 bases, J lost 1 base, and 16 bases lay in between. CDR3 residues: CASSPDDYTGNTEAFF. The CDR3 nucleotides are TGCGCCAGCAGCCCAGATGATTATACAGGGAACACTGAAGCTTTCTTT.

V and J are TRBV30 and TRBJ2-7, with D unclear. The V end lost 3 bases, the J end lost 3 bases, and 12 bases lay between the germline ends. The CDR3 covers 13 residues. CDR1 GTSNPN and CDR2 SVGIG come from the germline V gene (reference sequence). The CDR3 loop is CAWSANFIYEQYF. The CDR3 coding sequence is TGTGCCTGGAGCGCTAATTTTATCTACGAGCAGTACTTC.

V usage is TRBV6-1 and J usage is TRBJ2-5, with 12 bases identical to TRBD1. The DNA end is a closer match to TRBJ2-7, so the J assignment may be wrong. The CDR3 spans 16 residues. CDR1 is MNHNS and CDR2 is SASEGT in the germline V gene. The CDR3, as DNA: TGTGCCAGCAGTGAGGAAGCCGGGACAGGGGGCCACGAGCAGTACTTC. This codes for CASSEEAGTGGHEQYF.

This clone was seen more than once but under ten times. The gene calls are TRBV5-4 and TRBJ2-7, with 8 nucleotides matching TRBD2. The trim removed 4 bases at V and 5 bases at J, leaving 11 bases unmatched. Germline CDR1 is SGHNT and CDR2 is YYREEE (reference sequence). The length of the CDR3 is 15 residues. The CDR3 DNA sequence: TGTGCCAGCAGCCCGACCCCGGGAGGGCCCCACGAGCAGTACTTC. It encodes CASSPTPGGPHEQYF. The whole variable domain, remainder taken from reference TRBV5-4 and TRBJ2-7, is ETGVTQSPTHLIKTRGQQVTLRCSSQSGHNTVSWYQQALGQGPQFIFQYYREEENGRGNFPPRFSGLQFPNYSSELNVNALELDDSALYLCASSPTPGGPHEQYFGPGTRLTVT.

This chain connects TRBV10-3 to TRBJ2-1; perhaps TRBD1 as D (5 bases). Germline V gives CDR1 ENHRY, CDR2 SYGVKD. V was clipped by 4 bases and J by 6 bases, with 10 bases between them. This CDR3 contains 13 residues. DNA of the CDR3: TGTGCCATCAGTGGAATCCAGGGCAATGAGCAGTTCTTC. Amino acid sequence: CAISGIQGNEQFF.

The V call is TRBV9, the J call TRBJ2-7, with 7 bases lining up with TRBD1. The CDR3 consists of 14 residues. Germline trimming cut 0 bases from V and 7 bases from J; bases unmatched to any gene: 7. The germline V gene encodes CDR1 SGDLS and CDR2 YYNGEE. The CDR3 DNA reads as TGTGCCAGCAGCGTAGAGGGGACAGTCTCGGAGCAGTACTTC. It encodes CASSVEGTVSEQYF.

V usage is TRBV7-6 and J usage is TRBJ2-3, with 11 bases fitting TRBD2. V trimming: 5 bases; J trimming: 5 bases; junction bases outside the gene matches: 12. The germline gives CDR1 SGHVS, CDR2 FNYEAQ. There are 17 residues in the CDR3. The CDR3 loop reads CASSINSGRAPEDTQYF. The CDR3 DNA reads TGTGCCAGCAGCATAAATAGCGGGAGGGCCCCCGAAGATACGCAGTATTTT.

The chain is built from TRBV7-2 and TRBJ2-2, with TRBD2 as a possible D gene (6 bases). The ends were cut back, 0 bases at V and 3 bases at J, with 17 bases in the middle. Germline lookup yields CDR1 SGHTA and CDR2 FQGNSA. The CDR3 runs to 18 residues. The CDR3 protein is CASSLAGRWRLDTGELFF. The DNA for the CDR3 is TGTGCCAGCAGCTTAGCGGGGAGGTGGAGATTGGACACCGGGGAGCTGTTTTTT.

The chain couples TRBV7-8 to TRBJ2-7, with D tentatively TRBD1 (6 bases). This CDR3 has 15 residues. V lost 4 bases to trimming and J lost 6 bases, with 19 bases between them. Germline assignment: CDR1 SGHVS and CDR2 FQNEAQ. The CDR3 reads CASSSTGQTFGEQYF. The CDR3 DNA reads TGTGCCAGCAGCTCAACAGGACAGACATTTGGCGAGCAGTACTTC.

This clone has only one observation. V gene TRBV19 combines with J gene TRBJ2-1, with D perhaps matching TRBD1 (6 bases). The CDR3 extends over 15 amino acids. V lost 6 bases, J lost 8 bases, and 20 bases lay in between. Germline assignment: CDR1 LNHDA and CDR2 SQIVND (reference sequence). In DNA, the CDR3 is TGTGCCAGTAGGACCGGGACACTACTTGTGGATGAGCAGTTCTTC. It translates to CASRTGTLLVDEQFF.

This clone was picked up a small number of times. CDR3 sequence (DNA): TGTGCCAGCAGTTTTATGGGACAGGGGGCGCTTGGCTACACCTTC. This codes for CASSFMGQGALGYTF. The V gene is TRBV27, the J gene TRBJ1-2; TRBD1 matches at 12 bases. The CDR3 covers 15 residues. Germline CDR1 is MNHEY and CDR2 is SMNVEV (reference sequence). V was clipped by 3 bases and J by 7 bases; unmatched bases: 6.

V usage is TRBV30 and J usage is TRBJ2-7, with 7 nucleotides matching TRBD1. Germline trimming cut 5 bases from V and 2 bases from J; bases unmatched to any gene: 3. This CDR3 has 12 residues. Germline CDR1 and CDR2: GTSNPN and SVGIG (reference sequence). In DNA form, the CDR3 reads TGTGCCTGGGGGACAGCAGCCTACGAGCAGTACTTC. This sequence encodes CAWGTAAYEQYF.

The chain employs TRBV28 and TRBJ2-5; perhaps TRBD1 as D (6 bases). Trimming took 3 bases from V and 10 from J, leaving 21 bases between them. The length of the CDR3 is 15 residues. CDR1 is MDHEN, CDR2 SYDVKM, per germline. The CDR3 spells CASSFRGLRSADQYF. In nucleotides, the CDR3 is TGTGCCAGCAGTTTCAGGGGCTTACGGAGTGCAGACCAGTACTTC.

The gene calls are TRBV27 and TRBJ2-1, with D maybe TRBD2 (6 bases). This CDR3 comprises 14 residues. Deletions cut 5 bases from V and 3 bases from J, with 11 bases between. Germline loops: CDR1 MNHEY, CDR2 SMNVEV (reference sequence). CDR3 protein: CASSREFNYNEQFF. In DNA form, the CDR3 reads TGTGCCAGCAGTCGGGAGTTTAACTACAATGAGCAGTTCTTC.

The chain is built from TRBV2 and TRBJ1-5, with TRBD1 matching 9 bases. V was clipped by 6 bases and J by 5 bases; unmatched bases: 5. Germline lookup yields CDR1 SNHLY and CDR2 FYNNEI. This CDR3 has 14 residues. This CDR3 reads CASRVQGAHQPQHF. The CDR3 region has the DNA TGTGCCAGCAGAGTACAGGGGGCTCATCAGCCCCAGCATTTT.

V usage is TRBV29-1 and J usage is TRBJ2-5; TRBD2 matches 10 bases. The closer fit of TRBJ2-7 to the DNA end suggests the J call may be wrong. Germline values: CDR1 SQVTM, CDR2 ANQGSEA. The CDR3 consists of 13 residues. CDR3 amino acids: CSVGTGTSAEQYF. The CDR3, as DNA: TGCAGCGTTGGTACCGGGACTAGCGCCGAGCAGTACTTC.

The chain couples TRBV13 to TRBJ1-5; D is possibly TRBD1 (5 bases). The length of the CDR3 is 16 residues. Germline-derived CDR1 and CDR2 are PRHDT and FYEKMQ (reference sequence). V gave up 0 bases and J gave up 0 bases, with 9 bases separating them. The CDR3 region is CASSLGPTVSNQPQHF. CDR3 coding DNA: TGTGCCAGCAGCTTAGGCCCGACAGTTAGCAATCAGCCCCAGCATTTT.